This passage covers 15 T cell receptor beta chains from one sample sequenced in a study of identical twins. MiXCR was run by TCRdb on the 5' RACE reads, yielding one entry per CDR3 protein. In the table there are roughly 250,000 distinct CDR3 sequences, around 6.6% of which are singletons. These data were likewise used in another study, on yellow fever vaccine responses in identical twins.

The sequenced material came from memory (CD45RO+) T cells sorted from blood. The origin of the receptors is a woman aged 18-29 years in good health.

This clonotype was detected many times. V is TRBV20-1 and J is TRBJ2-2; 8 positions match TRBD1. Germline V gene sequence: CDR1 DFQATT, CDR2 SNEGSKA (reference sequence). With V trimmed by 5 bases and J by 1 base, 6 bases remained unmatched. The CDR3 spans 15 residues. For the CDR3, the DNA is TGCAGTGCTCAGGACAGGGTAGTGAACACCGGGGAGCTGTTTTTT. Translated: CSAQDRVVNTGELFF.

The J gene is TRBJ1-3, the V gene TRBV4-2; no clear D. The CDR3 has 15 amino acids. Germline assignment: CDR1 LGHNA and CDR2 YNFKEQ. V lost 4 bases, J lost 0 bases, and 10 bases lay in between. CDR3 sequence: CASSLESFSGNTIYF. The CDR3 nucleotides read TGTGCCAGCAGCCTGGAGAGTTTCTCTGGAAACACCATATATTTT.

This chain uses TRBV11-3 with TRBJ2-1; D unclear. The germline V gene encodes CDR1 SGHNT and CDR2 YENEEA. This CDR3 is built from 15 residues. Trimming cost V 5 bases and J 0 bases, with 11 bases left between them. The CDR3 spells CASSPPLSSYNEQFF. CDR3 DNA: TGTGCCAGCAGCCCCCCTCTAAGCTCCTACAATGAGCAGTTCTTC.

This clonotype occurred a few times. The chain has TRBV6-1 and TRBJ2-5; the match to TRBD2 covers 7 bases. The CDR3 is 15 amino acids. Germline V gene lookup returns CDR1 MNHNS and CDR2 SASEGT. V trimming: 7 bases; J trimming: 4 bases; junction bases outside the gene matches: 12. The CDR3 coding sequence is TGTGCCAGCACTCAAACCTCTAGCGGAAGAGAGACCCAGTACTTC. Translating gives CASTQTSSGRETQYF.

Many counts were recorded for this clonotype. This chain links TRBV5-6 with TRBJ2-3; 10 nucleotides align to TRBD2. CDR1 SGHDT and CDR2 YYEEEE come from the germline V gene. Unmatched junction bases numbered 7, after V lost 3 bases and J lost 6 bases. This CDR3 has 15 residues. The CDR3 coding sequence is TGTGCCAGCAGCTGGCTAGCGGGAGTAGCCGATACGCAGTATTTT. Its translation: CASSWLAGVADTQYF. Full variable domain (missing parts from reference TRBV5-6 and TRBJ2-3): DAGVTQSPTHLIKTRGQQVTLRCSPKSGHDTVSWYQQALGQGPQFIFQYYEEEERQRGNFPDRFSGHQFPNYSSELNVNALLLGDSALYLCASSWLAGVADTQYFGPGTRLTVL.

V gene TRBV5-1 combines with J gene TRBJ2-3; 8 nucleotides match TRBD1. The CDR3 is 17 residues long. Unmatched junction bases numbered 20, after V lost 4 bases and J lost 10 bases. Germline V gene sequence: CDR1 SGHRS, CDR2 YFSETQ. The DNA of the CDR3 is TGCGCCAGCAGCCCGGGACCCAGGGGGCGCTTGGGGTTTGCGCAGTATTTT. It codes for CASSPGPRGRLGFAQYF.

The rearrangement links TRBV28 to TRBJ2-3; 10 positions match TRBD2. V shed 3 bases and J 2 bases; nucleotides not matched to a gene: 8. This CDR3 has 17 amino acids. Germline V lookup: CDR1 MDHEN, CDR2 SYDVKM. The CDR3 spells CASSFLGAGGPTDTQYF. Here the CDR3 DNA reads TGTGCCAGCAGTTTTCTCGGAGCGGGAGGGCCCACAGATACGCAGTATTTT. The whole variable domain, filled in from reference TRBV28 and TRBJ2-3, reads DVKVTQSSRYLVKRTGEKVFLECVQDMDHENMFWYRQDPGLGLRLIYFSYDVKMKEKGDIPEGYSVSREKKERFSLILESASTNQTSMYLCASSFLGAGGPTDTQYFGPGTRLTVL.

This clonotype was found many times. The chain carries TRBV27 and TRBJ1-1, with TRBD1 matching 12 bases. The CDR3 has 14 residues. Germline V gives CDR1 MNHEY, CDR2 SMNVEV (reference sequence). Unmatched junction bases numbered 9, after V lost 6 bases and J lost 10 bases. The CDR3 nucleotides are TGTGCCAGCAGCCAAGGGACAGGGGGCCGAGTAGCTTTCTTT. This sequence encodes CASSQGTGGRVAFF.

The gene calls are TRBV12-3 or TRBV12-4 and TRBJ2-2, with 8 bases lining up with TRBD2. The CDR3 covers 17 residues. Trimming removed 5 bases from V and 4 bases from J; junction bases left unmatched: 12. The CDR3, as DNA: TGTGCCAGCAGTCATTCGGCCGGGAGGGCGGGCACCGGGGAGCTGTTTTTT. It specifies CASSHSAGRAGTGELFF.

This clonotype was recorded many times. The chain uses TRBV25-1 and TRBJ2-7; D gene unclear. V dropped 1 base and J dropped 3 bases, with 13 bases sitting between them. The CDR3 length is 15 residues. Germline V gene lookup returns CDR1 MGHDK and CDR2 SYGVNS. DNA of the CDR3: TGTGCCAGCAGTGAATGGGTGACACTTCACTACGAGCAGTACGTC. This translates into CASSEWVTLHYEQYV.

Many counts were recorded for this clonotype. This chain links TRBV11-3 with TRBJ2-1, with 8 nucleotides matching TRBD2. Germline-derived CDR1 and CDR2 are SGHNT and YENEEA. The CDR3 spans 17 residues. J was trimmed by 0 bases and V by 5 bases; bases with no gene match: 9. The CDR3 DNA reads as TGTGCCAGCAGCCCATCGACTAGCGAGTTCTCCTACAATGAGCAGTTCTTC. Translation gives CASSPSTSEFSYNEQFF.

J is TRBJ1-1 and V is TRBV3-1, with D possibly matching TRBD1 (5 bases). Germline CDR1 reads LGHDT; CDR2 reads YNNKEL (reference sequence). Trimming removed 5 bases from V and 11 bases from J, with 18 bases in between. The CDR3 extends over 13 amino acids. In DNA form, the CDR3 reads TGTGCCAGCAGCACACGGCAGGGCCTCTCTGCTTTCTTT. Encoded protein: CASSTRQGLSAFF.

This clonotype has at least ten counts. The J gene is TRBJ2-5, the V gene TRBV12-3 or TRBV12-4, with 11 bases matching TRBD1. There are 16 residues in the CDR3. V dropped 6 bases and J dropped 1; count of bases not matched to a gene: 7. The CDR3 reads CASSLTGTGGQETQYF. The CDR3 region has the DNA TGTGCCAGCAGCCTCACCGGGACAGGGGGCCAAGAGACCCAGTACTTC.

Ten or more counts support this clonotype. V is TRBV20-1 and J is TRBJ2-2; the match to TRBD2 covers 7 bases. Germline loops: CDR1 DFQATT, CDR2 SNEGSKA (reference sequence). Trimming at V came to 6 bases and at J to 3 bases, leaving 7 bases not matched to a gene. The CDR3 is 14 amino acids. In DNA form, the CDR3 reads TGCAGTGCCTGGCTGGCGGGAGACACCGGGGAGCTGTTTTTT. Translation gives CSAWLAGDTGELFF.

This clonotype was picked up many times. The gene calls are TRBV20-1 and TRBJ2-1; D is unresolved. CDR1 and CDR2 from the germline V gene are DFQATT and SNEGSKA (reference sequence). CDR3 length: 13 amino acids. V lost 4 bases to trimming and J lost 6 bases, with 13 bases between them. Written as DNA, the CDR3 is TGCAGTGCTACCCCCGGGCTATCCAATGAGCAGTTCTTC. Translation gives CSATPGLSNEQFF.